This TCR beta chain was sequenced for a study of glioma-infiltrating T cells. Using RNA template, CDR3s of TCR alpha and beta were amplified with iRepertoire arm-PCR. For one-step reverse transcription and amplification, about 85-400 ng of tissue mRNA or PBMC total RNA was used. TCRdb reprocessed the multiplex PCR reads via MiXCR and lists one record per CDR3 protein. The sample contains roughly 100,000 distinct CDR3 sequences, 25% to 35% of which appear only once. Trimming removed 2 bases at V and 7 bases at J, with 6 bases between. CDR3 size: 11 residues. Concerning this clonotype: Its specificity is unknown.

Findings and limits, study-wide: Non-neoplastic patients had below-expected tissue-blood divergence, while all gliomas exceeded expectation. Tissue and blood shared very few CDR3 sequences.

Source material: glioma tissue, nonneoplastic brain tissue, or PBMCs (not recorded which). The rearrangement links TRBV12-3 or TRBV12-4 to TRBJ2-7; D is undetermined. The TCR originated in a human donor with low-grade glioma or glioblastoma, undergoing nonglioma brain surgery, or in good health (not recorded which). The CDR3 coding sequence is TGTGCCAGCAGTTTACTCTTAGAGCAGTACTTC. Encoded protein: CASSLLLEQYF.